The next 3 T cell receptor beta chains were all read from a single sample in a study of T cells in localized non-small cell lung cancer. Profiled with immunoSEQ multiplex PCR; TCRdb holds only in-frame clones, not every one. This table holds around 25,000 clones, roughly nine tenths found once. The starting material was peripheral blood, obtained before any cancer treatment. These receptors were collected from a woman aged 40 to 75 with stage I lung adenocarcinoma.

The chain has TRBV23-1 and TRBJ1-5; D not certain. TRBV23-1 is placed among ORFs of uncertain function. With 4 bases removed from V and 6 bases from J, the gap between germline ends came to 19 bases. This CDR3 is built from 16 residues. CDR3: CASSRLGESALQPQHF. The CDR3 bases are TGCGCCAGCAGTCGGCTTGGGGAAAGCGCTCTTCAGCCCCAGCATTTT.

The chain links TRBV7-9 to TRBJ2-1, with 7 bases identical to TRBD2. Per the germline V gene, CDR1 is SEHNR and CDR2 is FQNEAQ (reference sequence). The CDR3 has 15 residues. V gave up 2 bases and J gave up 8 bases; unmatched junction bases: 9. The CDR3 sequence is CASSLRLALVDEQFF. The CDR3 DNA is TGTGCCAGCAGCTTACGACTAGCCCTTGTGGATGAGCAGTTCTTC.

The CDR3 DNA is TGTGCCAGTAGTGTAGCGGGAAGGGGCACAGATACGCAGTATTTT. It encodes CASSVAGRGTDTQYF. The J gene is TRBJ2-3, the V gene TRBV19, with 8 bases matching TRBD2. CDR3 length: 15 residues. V lost 5 bases and J lost 1; bases outside the gene matches: 5. In germline, CDR1 is LNHDA, CDR2 SQIVND (reference sequence).